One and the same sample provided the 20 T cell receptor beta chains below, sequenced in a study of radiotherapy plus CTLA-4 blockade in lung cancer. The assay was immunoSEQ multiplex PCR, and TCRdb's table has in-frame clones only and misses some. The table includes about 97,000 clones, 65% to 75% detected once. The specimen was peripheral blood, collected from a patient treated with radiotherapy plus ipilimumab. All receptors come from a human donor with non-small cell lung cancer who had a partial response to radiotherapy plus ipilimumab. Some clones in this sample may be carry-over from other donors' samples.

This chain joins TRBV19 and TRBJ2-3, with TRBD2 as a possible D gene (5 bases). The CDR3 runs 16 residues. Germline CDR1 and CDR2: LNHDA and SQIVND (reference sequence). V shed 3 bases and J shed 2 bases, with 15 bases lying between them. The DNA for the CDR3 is TGTGCCAGTAGTATTCAGGTGGGAGTTGTCACAGATACGCAGTATTTT. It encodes CASSIQVGVVTDTQYF. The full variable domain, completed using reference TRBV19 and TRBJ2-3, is DGGITQSPKYLFRKEGQNVTLSCEQNLNHDAMYWYRQDPGQGLRLIYYSQIVNDFQKGDIAEGYSVSREKKESFPLTVTSAQKNPTAFYLCASSIQVGVVTDTQYFGPGTRLTVL.

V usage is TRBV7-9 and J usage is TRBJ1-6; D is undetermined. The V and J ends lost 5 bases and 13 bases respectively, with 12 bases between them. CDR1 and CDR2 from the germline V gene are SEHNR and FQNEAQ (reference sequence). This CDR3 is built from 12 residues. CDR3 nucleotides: TGTGCCAGCAGCCCAAGCGGGTTCCCCCTCCACTTT. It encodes CASSPSGFPLHF.

CDR3 residues: CASSLARARQGELFF. CDR3 bases: TGTGCCAGCAGCTTAGCGAGGGCCCGACAAGGGGAGCTGTTTTTT. This chain links TRBV7-2 with TRBJ2-2; the D gene is possibly TRBD2 (5 bases). Germline V gene data show CDR1 as SGHTA and CDR2 as FQGNSA. Trimming removed 0 bases from V and 8 bases from J, with 13 bases in between. The CDR3 length is 15 residues.

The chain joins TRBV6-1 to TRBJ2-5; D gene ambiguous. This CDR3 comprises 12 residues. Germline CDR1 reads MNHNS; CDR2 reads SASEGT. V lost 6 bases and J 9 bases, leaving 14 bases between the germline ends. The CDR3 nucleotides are TGTGCCAGCAGGGTTCCGCCTGAGGCCCAGTACTTC. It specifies CASRVPPEAQYF.

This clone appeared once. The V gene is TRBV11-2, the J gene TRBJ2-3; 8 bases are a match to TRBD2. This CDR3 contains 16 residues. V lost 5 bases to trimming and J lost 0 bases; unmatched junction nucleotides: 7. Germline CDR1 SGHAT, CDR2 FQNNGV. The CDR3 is CASSPAGALSTDTQYF. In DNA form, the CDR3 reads TGTGCCAGCAGCCCAGCGGGGGCTCTTAGCACAGATACGCAGTATTTT.

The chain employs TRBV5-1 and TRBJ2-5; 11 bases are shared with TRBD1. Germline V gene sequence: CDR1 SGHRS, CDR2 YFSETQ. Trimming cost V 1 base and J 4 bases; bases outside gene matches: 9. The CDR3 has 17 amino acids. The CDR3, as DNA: TGCGCCAGCAGCTTGACCTGGACAGGGGGCGCGGGAGAGACCCAGTACTTC. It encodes CASSLTWTGGAGETQYF.

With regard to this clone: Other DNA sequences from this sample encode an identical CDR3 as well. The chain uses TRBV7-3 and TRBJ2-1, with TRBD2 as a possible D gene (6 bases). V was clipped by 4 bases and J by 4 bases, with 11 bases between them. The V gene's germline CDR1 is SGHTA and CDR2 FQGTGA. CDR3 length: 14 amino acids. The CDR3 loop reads CASSSGLPYNEQFF. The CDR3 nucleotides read TGTGCCAGCAGCTCCGGACTACCATACAATGAGCAGTTCTTC.

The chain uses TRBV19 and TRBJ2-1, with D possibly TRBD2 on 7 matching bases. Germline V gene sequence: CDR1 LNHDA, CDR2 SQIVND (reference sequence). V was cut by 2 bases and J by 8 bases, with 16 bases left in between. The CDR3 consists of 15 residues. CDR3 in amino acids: CASSIWGREFDEQFF. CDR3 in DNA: TGTGCCAGTAGTATATGGGGGCGGGAGTTCGATGAGCAGTTCTTC.

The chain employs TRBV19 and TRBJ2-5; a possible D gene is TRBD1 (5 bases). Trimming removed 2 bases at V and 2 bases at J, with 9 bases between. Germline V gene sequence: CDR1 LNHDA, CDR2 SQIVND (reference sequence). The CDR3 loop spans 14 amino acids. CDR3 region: CASSITDSQETQYF. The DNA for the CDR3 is TGTGCCAGTAGTATAACCGACAGTCAAGAGACCCAGTACTTC.

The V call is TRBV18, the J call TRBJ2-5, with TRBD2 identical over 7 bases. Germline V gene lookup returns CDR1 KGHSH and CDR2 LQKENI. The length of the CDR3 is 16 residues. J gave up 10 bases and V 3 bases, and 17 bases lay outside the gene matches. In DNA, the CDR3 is TGTGCCAGCTCACCGGTTGCTGTAAGGGAGGGTGTGGACCAGTACTTC. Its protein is CASSPVAVREGVDQYF. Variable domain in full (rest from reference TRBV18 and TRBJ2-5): NAGVMQNPRHLVRRRGQEARLRCSPMKGHSHVYWYRQLPEEGLKFMVYLQKENIIDESGMPKERFSAEFPKEGPSILRIQQVVRGDSAAYFCASSPVAVREGVDQYFGPGTRLLVL.

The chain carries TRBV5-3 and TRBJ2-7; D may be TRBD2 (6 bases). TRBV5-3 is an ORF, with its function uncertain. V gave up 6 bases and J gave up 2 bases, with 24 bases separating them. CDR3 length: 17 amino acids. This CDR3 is CARNRPNQGLKTYEQYF. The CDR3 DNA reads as TGTGCCAGAAACCGACCCAACCAGGGACTCAAGACCTACGAGCAGTACTTC.

The CDR3 nucleotides are TGTGCCAGTTACCCCGCAGGGGGGAAAACCGGGGAGCTGTTTTTT. Translating it yields CASYPAGGKTGELFF. This chain joins TRBV27 and TRBJ2-2, with D perhaps TRBD1 (7 bases). Germline V lookup: CDR1 MNHEY, CDR2 SMNVEV (reference sequence). This CDR3 has 15 residues. V dropped 9 bases and J dropped 5 bases, with 19 bases sitting between them.

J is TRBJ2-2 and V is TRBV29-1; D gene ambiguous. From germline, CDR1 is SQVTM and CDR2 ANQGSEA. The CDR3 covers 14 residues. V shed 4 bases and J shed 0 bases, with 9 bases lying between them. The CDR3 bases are TGCAGCGTTGGGGCCAACGCGAACACCGGGGAGCTGTTTTTT. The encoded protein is CSVGANANTGELFF.

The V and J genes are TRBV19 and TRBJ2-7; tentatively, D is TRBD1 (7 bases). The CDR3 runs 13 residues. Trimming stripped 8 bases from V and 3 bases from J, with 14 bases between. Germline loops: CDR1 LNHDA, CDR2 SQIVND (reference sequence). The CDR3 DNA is TGTGCCAGTCATGACAGGGAGGACTACGAGCAGTACTTC. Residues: CASHDREDYEQYF.

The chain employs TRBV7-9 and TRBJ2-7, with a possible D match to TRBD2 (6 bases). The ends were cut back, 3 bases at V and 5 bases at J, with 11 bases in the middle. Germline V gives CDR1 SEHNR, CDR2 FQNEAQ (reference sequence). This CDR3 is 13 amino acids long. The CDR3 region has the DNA TGTGCCAGCAGCTTGGATGCGGGAAACGAGCAGTACTTC. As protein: CASSLDAGNEQYF.

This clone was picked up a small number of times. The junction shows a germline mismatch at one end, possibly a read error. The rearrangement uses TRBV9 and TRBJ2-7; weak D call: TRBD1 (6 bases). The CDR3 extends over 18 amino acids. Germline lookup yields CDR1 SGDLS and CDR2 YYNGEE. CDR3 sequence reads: CASSPLFSPGHPSSEQYF. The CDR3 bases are TGTGCCAGCAGCCCATTATTTTCTCCGGGACATCCCTCCTCCGAGCAGTACTTC.

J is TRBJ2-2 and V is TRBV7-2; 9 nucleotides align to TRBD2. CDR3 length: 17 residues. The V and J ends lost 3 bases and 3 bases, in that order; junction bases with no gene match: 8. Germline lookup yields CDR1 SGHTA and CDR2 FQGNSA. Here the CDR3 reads CASSFGGGASYTGELFF. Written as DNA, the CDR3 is TGTGCCAGCAGCTTTGGCGGGGGGGCATCTTACACCGGGGAGCTGTTTTTT.

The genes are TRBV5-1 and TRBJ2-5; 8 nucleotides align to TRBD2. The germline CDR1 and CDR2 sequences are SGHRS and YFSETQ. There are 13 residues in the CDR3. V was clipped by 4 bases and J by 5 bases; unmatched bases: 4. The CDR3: CASSQAGVETQYF. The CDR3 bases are TGCGCCAGCAGCCAAGCGGGAGTGGAGACCCAGTACTTC. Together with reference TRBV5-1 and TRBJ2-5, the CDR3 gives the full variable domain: KAGVTQTPRYLIKTRGQQVTLSCSPISGHRSVSWYQQTPGQGLQFLFEYFSETQRNKGNFPGRFSGRQFSNSRSEMNVSTLELGDSALYLCASSQAGVETQYFGPGTRLLVL.

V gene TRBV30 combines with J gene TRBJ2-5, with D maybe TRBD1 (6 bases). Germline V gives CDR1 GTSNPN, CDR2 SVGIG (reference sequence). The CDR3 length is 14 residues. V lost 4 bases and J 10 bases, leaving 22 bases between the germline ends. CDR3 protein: CAWKIQGRTVNQYF. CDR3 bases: TGTGCCTGGAAGATACAGGGTCGCACGGTGAACCAGTACTTC.

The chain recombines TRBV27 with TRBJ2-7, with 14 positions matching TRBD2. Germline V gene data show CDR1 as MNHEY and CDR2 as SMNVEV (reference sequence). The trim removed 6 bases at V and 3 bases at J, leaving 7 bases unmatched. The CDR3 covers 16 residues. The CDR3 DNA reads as TGTGCCAGCAGATCTGGACTAGCGGGAGGTTTCTACGAGCAGTACTTC. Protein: CASRSGLAGGFYEQYF.